The rows below give T cell receptor beta chains drawn from one sample of a study of CD8+ T cells in alopecia areata. Method: immunoSEQ multiplex PCR; TCRdb's copy keeps in-frame clones and lacks some. The sample lists around 150,000 clones, under 70% occurring once. The specimen was CD4+ T cells sorted from blood, collected at week 4, from a patient treated with tofacitinib. The receptor source for this set is a human donor with alopecia areata. Each CDR3 is given with its conserved first and last residue. D genes are given only for firm matches. Rows give clone size only sometimes, using once, few, many, or a class for an expanded clone.

TRBJ1-2 | TRBV29-1 | NA | 12 | NA | TGCAGCGCCCGAGGAACCGGGTATGGCTACACCTTC | CSARGTGYGYTF
TRBJ2-5 | TRBV7-2 | NA | 14 | NA | TGTGCCAGCAGCTTATGGTCCGGGGGTGAGACCCAGTACTTC | CASSLWSGGETQYF
TRBJ2-1 | TRBV7-9 | NA | 16 | NA | TGTGCCAGCAGCTTAGTTCCCAGGGAGGTCCACAATGAGCAGTTCTTC | CASSLVPREVHNEQFF
TRBJ1-2 | TRBV30 | NA | 13 | NA | TGTGCCTGTCCCGACCTGGCCCCGGGAGGCTACACCTTC | CACPDLAPGGYTF
TRBJ2-5 | TRBV29-1 | NA | 10 | NA | TGCAGCGTTGTCCAAGAGACCCAGTACTTC | CSVVQETQYF
TRBJ2-7 | TRBV7-2 | NA | 16 | NA | TGTGCCAGCAGCTTGGCCACAGGGTATGGGTCCTACGAGCAGTACTTC | CASSLATGYGSYEQYF
TRBJ2-5 | TRBV4-3 | TRBD2 | 16 | NA | TGCGCCAGCAGCCCTTTTAGCGGGGGTCTAGTAGAGACCCAGTACTTC | CASSPFSGGLVETQYF
TRBJ1-1 | TRBV5-1 | NA | 15 | NA | TGCGCCAGCAGACGGGACTTAGCTATGAACACTGAAGCTTTCTTT | CASRRDLAMNTEAFF
TRBJ1-6 | TRBV19 | TRBD1 | 15 | NA | TGTGCCAGTAGTATGGGGACAGGGAATAATTCACCCCTCCACTTT | CASSMGTGNNSPLHF
TRBJ1-4 | TRBV27 | NA | 16 | NA | TGTGCCAGCAGGAGGACGAGGTCCGCAACTAATGAAAAACTGTTTTTT | CASRRTRSATNEKLFF
TRBJ2-7 | TRBV5-1 | TRBD2 | 16 | NA | TGCGCCAGCAGCTTCAGTAGCGGGGGGTTTTCCTACGAGCAGTACTTC | CASSFSSGGFSYEQYF
TRBJ2-7 | TRBV5-6 | NA | 15 | NA | TGTGCCAGCAGCAGTGGACTCCTAGGAGGTCGAGAGCAGTACTTC | CASSSGLLGGREQYF
TRBJ2-1 | TRBV20-1 | NA | 10 | NA | TGCAGTGCTAGACTGAGGGAGCAGTTCTTC | CSARLREQFF
TRBJ1-1 | TRBV29-1 | NA | 13 | NA | TGCAGCGTGATGGGACGGCTGAACACTGAAGCTTTCTTT | CSVMGRLNTEAFF
TRBJ1-2 | TRBV2 | TRBD1 | 13 | NA | TGTGCCAGCGTCACAGGGGTGTCCTATGGCTACACCTTC | CASVTGVSYGYTF
TRBJ2-7 | TRBV7-9 | NA | 12 | NA | TGTGCCAGCAGCTTTCTGCCCTACGAGCAGTACTTC | CASSFLPYEQYF
TRBJ2-2 | TRBV4-2 | NA | 16 | many | TGTGCCAGCAGCCAAGCCGGGGGAGATAACACCGGGGAGCTGTTTTTT | CASSQAGGDNTGELFF
TRBJ1-4 | TRBV23-1 | TRBD1 | 15 | NA | TGCGCCAGCAGACGTAACAGGGGACGAAAGAGGGAACTGTTTTTT | CASRRNRGRKRELFF
TRBJ2-5 | TRBV7-3 | NA | 15 | NA | TGTGCCAGCAGCTTAACGTTGGCAGGTGAAGAGACCCAGTACTTC | CASSLTLAGEETQYF
TRBJ1-1 | TRBV6-5 | NA | 15 | NA | TGTGCCAGCAGTTACTCAGCCCTACAAAACCCTGAAGCTTTCTTT | CASSYSALQNPEAFF
TRBJ2-3 | TRBV7-3 | TRBD1 | 13 | NA | TGTGCCAGCAGCGACAGGGGCCCAGATACGCAGTATTTT | CASSDRGPDTQYF
TRBJ2-3 | TRBV29-1 | NA | 13 | NA | TGCAGCGTTGCCCAGGTTGCTTCAGATACGCAGTATTTT | CSVAQVASDTQYF
TRBJ2-1 | TRBV30 | TRBD2 | 15 | NA | TGTGCCTGGAAAGGCCCTAGCGGGGGGGCCAATGAGCAGTTCTTC | CAWKGPSGGANEQFF
TRBJ2-2 | TRBV30 | NA | 13 | NA | TGTGCCTGGAGGCAAGGGGGAATCGGGGAGCTGTTTTTT | CAWRQGGIGELFF
TRBJ1-1 | TRBV7-9 | NA | 15 | NA | TGTGCCAGCAGCCCCCGGCCCGACGGTAACACTGAAGCTTTCTTT | CASSPRPDGNTEAFF
TRBJ1-6 | TRBV6-5 | NA | 13 | NA | TGTGCCAGCAGTACCTCGACAGAATCACCCCTCCACTTT | CASSTSTESPLHF
TRBJ2-2 | TRBV5-1 | TRBD1 | 17 | NA | TGCGCCAGCTTTACCCAGCCGGGACAGATGAACACCGGGGAGCTGTTTTTT | CASFTQPGQMNTGELFF
TRBJ1-2 | TRBV2 | NA | 13 | few | TGTGCCAGCAGCCCTAGCCTGTTCTATGGCTACACCTTC | CASSPSLFYGYTF
TRBJ2-5 | TRBV29-1 | TRBD1 | 14 | NA | TGCAGCGGCCAGGACAGGGGGCTCTTAGAGACCCAGTACTTC | CSGQDRGLLETQYF
TRBJ2-5 | TRBV30 | TRBD2 | 13 | NA | TGTGCCTGGAGTGTGGCGGGGGGGGAGACCCAGTACTTC | CAWSVAGGETQYF
TRBJ2-7 | TRBV15 | NA | 13 | NA | TGTGCCACCAGCAGAAACCTAGGTGTCGAGCAGTACTTC | CATSRNLGVEQYF
TRBJ2-7 | TRBV2 | NA | 13 | NA | TGTGCCAGCAGTGGGACTGCGACCTACGAGCAGTACTTC | CASSGTATYEQYF
TRBJ2-5 | TRBV29-1 | NA | 14 | once | TGCAGCGTATCGTTGGGGGTACTCCAAGAGACCCAGTACTTC | CSVSLGVLQETQYF
TRBJ2-7 | TRBV29-1 | NA | 11 | NA | TGCAGCGTTGCTGGCACGACAGGGAGGTCCTTC | CSVAGTTGRSF
TRBJ2-7 | TRBV27 | NA | 12 | NA | TGTGCCAGCAGTTCCCCGGGACTTCATCAGTACTTC | CASSSPGLHQYF
TRBJ2-7 | TRBV30 | NA | 11 | NA | TGTGCCTGGAAAAACCTCTACGAGCAGTACTTC | CAWKNLYEQYF
TRBJ2-5 | TRBV6-5 | TRBD2 | 14 | once | TGTGCCAGCAGAGAGCGGGGGGCCGCTGAGACCCAGTACTTC | CASRERGAAETQYF
TRBJ2-5 | TRBV29-1 | NA | 14 | few | TGCAGCGCCCCTGGGGCAGGGAGGTCGGAGACCCAGTACTTC | CSAPGAGRSETQYF
TRBJ1-1 | TRBV2 | NA | 13 | NA | TGTGCCAGCAGTGGACAATCAAATACTGAAGCTTTCTTT | CASSGQSNTEAFF
TRBJ1-1 | TRBV10-3 | NA | 15 | NA | TGTGCCATCACTTATATAGGGGACCGGAACACTGAAGCTTTCTTT | CAITYIGDRNTEAFF
TRBJ1-5 | TRBV30 | NA | 13 | NA | TGTGCCTGGAGTGTTAGGGGAGGTCGGACCCAGCATTTT | CAWSVRGGRTQHF
TRBJ2-7 | TRBV19 | NA | 14 | medium-sized | TGTGCCAGTAGTTACGGAGATCCAACCTACGAGCAGTACTTC | CASSYGDPTYEQYF
TRBJ2-7 | TRBV29-1 | NA | 14 | few | TGCAGCGCTTTGGGGGACGGAAGATCCTACGAGCAGTACTTC | CSALGDGRSYEQYF
TRBJ1-1 | TRBV29-1 | TRBD1 | 14 | few | TGCAGCGTTGCCAAAGGGACAGGTTGGACTGAAGCTTTCTTT | CSVAKGTGWTEAFF
TRBJ2-5 | TRBV2 | TRBD1 | 12 | NA | TGTGCCAGACGACAGGGCGGAGAGACCCAGTACTTC | CARRQGGETQYF
TRBJ1-1 | TRBV6-5 | NA | 13 | few | TGTGCCAGCAGCTTACAGGGTAACACTGAAGCTTTCTTT | CASSLQGNTEAFF
TRBJ1-2 | TRBV10-2 | TRBD1 | 13 | NA | TGCGCCAGCAGTGTGGACAGGGTTAATGGCTACACCTTC | CASSVDRVNGYTF
TRBJ2-1 | TRBV13 | TRBD2 | 16 | NA | TGTGCCAGCAGCCGGAGACTAGCGGGGGGCCAAAATGAGCAGTTCTTC | CASSRRLAGGQNEQFF
TRBJ1-5 | TRBV29-1 | NA | 15 | NA | TGCAGCAAAAGATCAGGGGTCCCTAGCAATCAGCCCCAGCATTTT | CSKRSGVPSNQPQHF
TRBJ2-5 | TRBV18 | NA | 12 | NA | TGTGCCAGCTCACCAACGGAGGAGACCCAGTACTTC | CASSPTEETQYF
TRBJ2-6 | TRBV2 | NA | 15 | NA | TGTGCCAGCAGTGAAGCAGGGAATGGGGCCAACGTCCTGACTTTC | CASSEAGNGANVLTF
TRBJ2-5 | TRBV11-2 | NA | 13 | few | TGTGCCAGCAGCCCCGGACTGCAAGAGACCCAGTACTTC | CASSPGLQETQYF
TRBJ1-3 | TRBV25-1 | NA | 14 | NA | TGTGCCAGCAGTGAACAGGTCTTCGGAAACACCATATATTTT | CASSEQVFGNTIYF